A single T cell receptor beta chain is shown here with its context. Sequencing was performed with immunoSEQ multiplex PCR; in TCRdb, only in-frame clones are kept and a portion is missing. Among 60,000 to 85,000 clones listed, approximately 92% were seen once. The data stem from a study of control samples from healthy donors and cancer patients. CDR1 is SGHTA, CDR2 FQGTGA, per germline. The trim removed 1 base at V and 8 bases at J, leaving 9 bases unmatched. The CDR3 totals 16 residues. Source material: blood. V and J are TRBV7-3 and TRBJ2-1; 9 nucleotides line up with TRBD2. The sequence was collected from a woman in her sixties or seventies in good health. CDR3 DNA sequence: TGTGCCAGCAGCTTAAACCAGGCGGGAGGGCGTGATGAGCAGTTCTTC. The encoded protein is CASSLNQAGGRDEQFF.